Listed below are T cell receptor beta chains from one sample, sequenced in a study of shared clonotypes between healthy human individuals. Assay used: immunoSEQ multiplex PCR; TCRdb lists only in-frame clones, some missing. The sample holds more than 550,000 clones, just over 90% seen once. The sequencing sample was made of naive CD8+ T cells sorted from blood. The receptors derive from a young man in good health. Both conserved end residues are part of each CDR3. Each record gives: CDR3 length, D gene, J gene, clone size, V gene, CDR3 protein, CDR3 DNA. The D gene is left open where the match is weak. Size tells how often a clone was seen (once, few, many) or the class of an expanded clone, and some rows leave it out.

>13|.|TRBJ2-5|.|TRBV11-2
CASSSNRKETQYF
TGTGCCAGCAGCTCAAACAGGAAAGAGACCCAGTACTTC
>16|TRBD2|TRBJ2-3|once|TRBV7-6
CASSLRTSGPTDTQYF
TGTGCCAGCAGCCTCCGGACTAGCGGGCCCACAGATACGCAGTATTTT
>16|.|TRBJ2-1|.|TRBV19
CASSIGPTHLYNEQFF
TGTGCCAGTAGTATAGGACCCACCCACCTCTACAATGAGCAGTTCTTC
>15|.|TRBJ2-1|.|TRBV27
CASSLIESSYNEQFF
TGTGCCAGCAGTTTGATCGAGAGCTCCTACAATGAGCAGTTCTTC
>15|TRBD1|TRBJ1-1|.|TRBV28
CASNAQGARFTEAFF
TGTGCCAGCAACGCACAGGGGGCGCGCTTCACTGAAGCTTTCTTT
>14|.|TRBJ2-3|.|TRBV5-4
CASSSEGPQDTQYF
TGTGCCAGCAGCTCCGAAGGGCCACAAGATACGCAGTATTTT
>15|TRBD2|TRBJ2-1|.|TRBV11-2
CASRMGTGGRNEQFF
TGTGCCAGCAGGATGGGGACGGGAGGTCGCAATGAGCAGTTCTTC
>12|.|TRBJ2-7|.|TRBV23-1
CAKVERSGEQYF
TGCGCCAAAGTAGAAAGGTCAGGGGAGCAGTACTTC
>15|.|TRBJ2-1|.|TRBV5-4
CASSGMTGGYNEQFF
TGTGCCAGCAGCGGCATGACAGGTGGTTACAATGAGCAGTTCTTC
>17|TRBD2|TRBJ2-2|once|TRBV7-2
CASSYGLAGVLSGELFF
TGTGCCAGCAGCTACGGACTAGCGGGAGTCTTGTCCGGGGAGCTGTTTTTT
>14|TRBD1|TRBJ2-7|.|TRBV5-1
CASSPGTDHYEQYF
TGCGCCAGCAGCCCCGGGACAGATCACTACGAGCAGTACTTC
>14|.|TRBJ2-7|.|TRBV2
CASSSFGTLYEQYF
TGTGCCTCATCATCATTCGGGACACTTTACGAGCAGTACTTC
>14|.|TRBJ2-1|.|TRBV27
CASSEDWNYNEQFF
TGTGCCAGCAGTGAAGACTGGAATTACAATGAGCAGTTCTTC
>14|.|TRBJ2-5|.|TRBV29-1
CSVAGNREEETQYF
TGCAGCGTTGCTGGTAACAGGGAAGAAGAGACCCAGTACTTC
>15|.|TRBJ2-3|.|TRBV6-1
CASSELPSGTDTQYF
TGTGCCAGCAGTGAACTGCCGAGTGGTACAGATACGCAGTATTTT
>11|.|TRBJ2-1|.|TRBV10-1
CASSGNNEQFF
TGCGCCAGCAGTGGGAACAATGAGCAGTTCTTC
>15|.|TRBJ2-1|once|TRBV29-1
CSVDLFRGPYNEQFF
TGCAGCGTTGACTTATTCCGGGGACCCTACAATGAGCAGTTCTTC
>13|.|TRBJ2-2|.|TRBV2
CARQGLGTGELFF
TGTGCCCGCCAAGGACTGGGGACCGGGGAGCTGTTTTTT
>14|.|TRBJ2-1|.|TRBV4-3
CASSQDPVHTEQFF
TGCGCCAGCAGCCAAGATCCCGTCCACACTGAGCAGTTCTTC
>14|.|TRBJ1-1|.|TRBV4-1
CASSPGGSWTEAFF
TGCGCCAGCAGCCCGGGGGGGAGTTGGACTGAAGCTTTCTTT
>17|TRBD2|TRBJ2-7|.|TRBV27
CASSRITGTSGAYEQYF
TGTGCCAGCAGTAGGATCACTGGGACTAGCGGGGCCTACGAGCAGTACTTC
>13|.|TRBJ2-1|once|TRBV5-3
CASSLLAFNEQFF
TGTGCCAGCAGCCTTCTAGCCTTCAATGAGCAGTTCTTC
>16|TRBD1|TRBJ2-1|.|TRBV27
CASSLEGQGSYNEQFF
TGTGCCAGCAGTTTAGAGGGACAGGGCTCCTACAATGAGCAGTTCTTC
>16|TRBD2|TRBJ2-2|.|TRBV11-1
CASAGLAGANTGELFF
TGTGCCAGCGCGGGACTAGCGGGCGCGAACACCGGGGAGCTGTTTTTT
>18|TRBD1|TRBJ2-4|.|TRBV4-1
CASSQGWQGVKAKNIQYF
TGCGCCAGCAGCCAAGGCTGGCAGGGGGTTAAGGCCAAAAACATTCAGTACTTC
>13|TRBD1|TRBJ2-4|.|TRBV29-1
CSVSTGAKNIQYF
TGCAGCGTCTCGACAGGGGCTAAAAACATTCAGTACTTC
>13|.|TRBJ1-2|.|TRBV7-9
CASSLAGLHGYTF
TGTGCCAGCAGCTTAGCAGGGTTACATGGCTACACCTTC
>14|TRBD2|TRBJ2-7|.|TRBV5-1
CASSASGSGYEQYF
TGCGCCAGCAGCGCTAGCGGGAGTGGCTACGAGCAGTACTTC
>16|.|TRBJ2-1|.|TRBV11-2
CASSLDPDSSYNEQFF
TGTGCCAGCAGCTTAGATCCGGACAGCTCCTACAATGAGCAGTTCTTC
>15|.|TRBJ1-2|.|TRBV18
CASSPPAGQLYGYTF
TGTGCCAGCTCACCACCGGCTGGACAGCTCTATGGCTACACCTTC
>16|.|TRBJ2-1|.|TRBV29-1
CSVEGSRDSSYNEQFF
TGCAGCGTTGAAGGGTCCCGAGACTCGTCCTACAATGAGCAGTTCTTC
>15|TRBD1|TRBJ2-1|.|TRBV19
CASSMRDSSYNEQFF
TGTGCCAGTAGTATGAGGGACAGTAGTTACAATGAGCAGTTCTTC
>15|.|TRBJ2-7|few|TRBV6-1
CASSDRDTGSYEQYF
TGTGCCAGCAGCGACCGGGACACCGGCTCCTACGAGCAGTACTTC
>18|TRBD1|TRBJ2-3|.|TRBV7-6
CASSSTGAGLTRTDTQYF
TGTGCCAGCAGCTCCACAGGGGCGGGCTTGACCCGCACAGATACGCAGTATTTT
>16|TRBD1|TRBJ1-5|.|TRBV28
CASRPGQVMSNQPQHF
TGTGCCAGCAGACCCGGACAGGTTATGAGCAATCAGCCCCAGCATTTT
>16|.|TRBJ2-1|.|TRBV28
CASSPYRAAPYNEQFF
TGTGCCAGCAGTCCGTACAGGGCTGCCCCCTACAATGAGCAGTTCTTC
>15|.|TRBJ2-1|.|TRBV7-9
CASSPPVSSYNEQFF
TGTGCCAGCAGCCCACCGGTTAGCTCCTACAATGAGCAGTTCTTC
>12|.|TRBJ1-2|.|TRBV29-1
CSVEDQTPGYTF
TGCAGCGTTGAAGACCAGACGCCAGGCTACACCTTC
>14|.|TRBJ1-1|.|TRBV7-9
CASSFLGTNTEAFF
TGTGCCAGCAGCTTCCTGGGCACGAACACTGAAGCTTTCTTT
>15|.|TRBJ2-2|.|TRBV6-5
CASSPSWGNTGELFF
TGTGCCAGCAGCCCATCCTGGGGGAACACCGGGGAGCTGTTTTTT
>15|TRBD2|TRBJ2-1|.|TRBV5-1
CASSSGLGGKGEQFF
TGCGCCAGCAGCTCGGGACTAGGAGGGAAAGGGGAGCAGTTCTTC
>17|TRBD2|TRBJ2-1|.|TRBV18
CASSPGGAMSSYNEQFF
TGTGCCAGCTCACCCGGGGGGGCGATGAGCTCCTACAATGAGCAGTTCTTC
>14|.|TRBJ1-1|.|TRBV15
CATSRDRDGTEAFF
TGTGCCACCAGCAGAGATAGGGACGGGACTGAAGCTTTCTTT
>16|.|TRBJ2-3|.|TRBV6-6
CASSYSLQGHTDTQYF
TGTGCCAGCAGTTACTCTCTCCAGGGTCACACAGATACGCAGTATTTT
>16|TRBD2|TRBJ2-7|.|TRBV10-3
CAISEPGLAGTYEQYF
TGTGCCATCAGTGAGCCGGGACTAGCGGGGACCTACGAGCAGTACTTC
>15|.|TRBJ2-1|.|TRBV7-9
CASSRIGLSYNEQFF
TGTGCCAGCAGCCGAATTGGACTCTCCTACAATGAGCAGTTCTTC
>16|TRBD1|TRBJ1-1|.|TRBV18
CASSLDRGRLVTEAFF
TGTGCCAGCTCACTGGACAGGGGGCGGTTGGTCACTGAAGCTTTCTTT
>16|TRBD2|TRBJ2-1|.|TRBV27
CASSQSGLAGVYEQFF
TGTGCCAGCAGTCAGTCCGGTCTAGCGGGAGTCTATGAGCAGTTCTTC
>13|TRBD1|TRBJ1-2|once|TRBV14
CASSQTGQEGYTF
TGTGCCAGCAGCCAGACGGGACAGGAGGGCTACACCTTC